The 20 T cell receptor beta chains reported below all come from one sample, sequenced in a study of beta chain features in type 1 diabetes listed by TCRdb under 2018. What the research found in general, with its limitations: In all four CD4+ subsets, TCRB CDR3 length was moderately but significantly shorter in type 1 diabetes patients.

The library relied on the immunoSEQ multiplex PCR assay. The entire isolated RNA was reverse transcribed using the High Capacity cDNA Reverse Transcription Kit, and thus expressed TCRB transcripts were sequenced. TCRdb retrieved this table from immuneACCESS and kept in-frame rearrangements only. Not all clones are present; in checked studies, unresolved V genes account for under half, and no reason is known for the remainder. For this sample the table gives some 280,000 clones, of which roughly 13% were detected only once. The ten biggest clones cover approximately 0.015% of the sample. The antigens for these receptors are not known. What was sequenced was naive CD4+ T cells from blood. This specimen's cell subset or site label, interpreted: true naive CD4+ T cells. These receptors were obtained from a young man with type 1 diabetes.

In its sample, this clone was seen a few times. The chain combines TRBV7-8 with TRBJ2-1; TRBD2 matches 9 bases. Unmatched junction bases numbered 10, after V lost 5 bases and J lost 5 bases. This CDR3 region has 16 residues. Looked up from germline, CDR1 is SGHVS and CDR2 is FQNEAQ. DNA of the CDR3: TGTGCCAGCAGCCCACCCCCAGCGGGAGGCGACAATGAGCAGTTCTTC. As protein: CASSPPPAGGDNEQFF.

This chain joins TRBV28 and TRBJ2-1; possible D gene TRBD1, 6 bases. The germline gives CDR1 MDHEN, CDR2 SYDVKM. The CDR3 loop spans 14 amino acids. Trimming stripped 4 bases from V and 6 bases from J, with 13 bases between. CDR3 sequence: CASSSGQIINEQFF. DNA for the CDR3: TGTGCCAGCAGTTCCGGACAGATAATCAATGAGCAGTTCTTC.

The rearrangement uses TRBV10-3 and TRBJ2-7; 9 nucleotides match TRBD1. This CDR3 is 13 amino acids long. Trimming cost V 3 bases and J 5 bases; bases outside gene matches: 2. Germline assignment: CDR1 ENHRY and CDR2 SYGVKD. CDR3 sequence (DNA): TGTGCCATCAGTGATGACAGGGGGAACGAGCAGTACTTC. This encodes CAISDDRGNEQYF.

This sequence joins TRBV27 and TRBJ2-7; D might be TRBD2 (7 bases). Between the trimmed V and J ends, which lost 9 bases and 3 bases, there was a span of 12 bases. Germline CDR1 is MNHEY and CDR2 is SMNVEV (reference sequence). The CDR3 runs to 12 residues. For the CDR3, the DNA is TGTGCCAGTGGGGGAGGGGGCTACGAGCAGTACTTC. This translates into CASGGGGYEQYF.

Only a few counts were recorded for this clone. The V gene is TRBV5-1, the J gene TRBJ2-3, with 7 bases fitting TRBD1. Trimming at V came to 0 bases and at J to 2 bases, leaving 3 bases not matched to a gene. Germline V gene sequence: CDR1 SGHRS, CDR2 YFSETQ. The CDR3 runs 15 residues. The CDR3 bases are TGCGCCAGCAGCTTGGAGGGACAGCTCACAGATACGCAGTATTTT. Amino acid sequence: CASSLEGQLTDTQYF. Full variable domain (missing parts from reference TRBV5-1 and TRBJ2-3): KAGVTQTPRYLIKTRGQQVTLSCSPISGHRSVSWYQQTPGQGLQFLFEYFSETQRNKGNFPGRFSGRQFSNSRSEMNVSTLELGDSALYLCASSLEGQLTDTQYFGPGTRLTVL.

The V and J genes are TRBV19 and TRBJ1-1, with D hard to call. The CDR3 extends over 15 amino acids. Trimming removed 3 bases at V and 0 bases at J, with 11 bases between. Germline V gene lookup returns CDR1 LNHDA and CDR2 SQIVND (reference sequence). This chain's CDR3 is CASSIEVPVNTEAFF. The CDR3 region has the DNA TGTGCCAGTAGTATTGAGGTTCCCGTGAACACTGAAGCTTTCTTT. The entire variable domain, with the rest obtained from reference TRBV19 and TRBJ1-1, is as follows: DGGITQSPKYLFRKEGQNVTLSCEQNLNHDAMYWYRQDPGQGLRLIYYSQIVNDFQKGDIAEGYSVSREKKESFPLTVTSAQKNPTAFYLCASSIEVPVNTEAFFGQGTRLTVV.

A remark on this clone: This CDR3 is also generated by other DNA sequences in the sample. This chain's CDR3 is CASSLGQSYEQYF. Written as DNA, the CDR3 is TGTGCCAGCAGCTTGGGACAGTCCTACGAGCAGTACTTC. The genes are TRBV5-4 and TRBJ2-7, with a possible D match to TRBD1 (5 bases). The germline gives CDR1 SGHNT, CDR2 YYREEE (reference sequence). The CDR3 length is 13 residues. V was clipped by 0 bases and J by 1 base, with 5 bases between them.

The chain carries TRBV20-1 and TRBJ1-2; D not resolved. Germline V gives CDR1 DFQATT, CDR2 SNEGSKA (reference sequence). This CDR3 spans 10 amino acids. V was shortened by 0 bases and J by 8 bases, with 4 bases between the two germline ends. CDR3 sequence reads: CSARESGYTF. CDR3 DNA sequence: TGCAGTGCTAGAGAGTCAGGCTACACCTTC.

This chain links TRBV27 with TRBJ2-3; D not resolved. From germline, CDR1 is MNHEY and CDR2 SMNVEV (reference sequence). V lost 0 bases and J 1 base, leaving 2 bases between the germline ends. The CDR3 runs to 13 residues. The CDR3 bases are TGTGCCAGCAGTTTATCCGGCACAGATACGCAGTATTTT. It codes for CASSLSGTDTQYF.

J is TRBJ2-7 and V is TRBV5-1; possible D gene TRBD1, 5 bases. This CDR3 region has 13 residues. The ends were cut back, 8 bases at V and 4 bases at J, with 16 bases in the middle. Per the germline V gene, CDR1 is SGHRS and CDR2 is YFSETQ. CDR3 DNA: TGCGCCAGACGTCGTCTAGGGGTTTACGAGCAGTACTTC. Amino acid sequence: CARRRLGVYEQYF.

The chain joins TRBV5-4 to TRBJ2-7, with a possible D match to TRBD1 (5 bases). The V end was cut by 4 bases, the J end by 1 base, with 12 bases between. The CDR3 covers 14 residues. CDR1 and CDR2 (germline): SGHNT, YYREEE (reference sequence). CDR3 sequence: CASSPVQGSYEQYF. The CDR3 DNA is TGTGCCAGCAGCCCCGTTCAGGGATCCTACGAGCAGTACTTC.

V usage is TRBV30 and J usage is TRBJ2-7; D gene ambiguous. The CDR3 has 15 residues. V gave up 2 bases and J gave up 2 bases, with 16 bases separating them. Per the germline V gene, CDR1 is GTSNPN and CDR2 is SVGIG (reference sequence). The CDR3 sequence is CAWSLEPTGAYEQYF. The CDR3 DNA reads TGTGCCTGGAGTTTAGAACCCACTGGAGCCTACGAGCAGTACTTC.

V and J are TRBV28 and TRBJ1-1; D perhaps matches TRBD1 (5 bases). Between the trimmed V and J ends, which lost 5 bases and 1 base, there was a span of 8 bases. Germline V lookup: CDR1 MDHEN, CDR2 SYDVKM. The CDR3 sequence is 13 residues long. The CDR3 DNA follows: TGTGCCAGCAGTCGTACAGGGAACACTGAAGCTTTCTTT. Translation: CASSRTGNTEAFF.

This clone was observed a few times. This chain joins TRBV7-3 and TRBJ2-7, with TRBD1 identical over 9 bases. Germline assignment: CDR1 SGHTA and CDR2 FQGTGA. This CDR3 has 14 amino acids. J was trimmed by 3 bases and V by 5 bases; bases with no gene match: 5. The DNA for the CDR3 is TGTGCCAGCAGCGTATCGGGACAGGGCTACGAGCAGTACTTC. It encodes CASSVSGQGYEQYF. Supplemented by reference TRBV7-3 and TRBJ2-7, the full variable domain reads GAGVSQTPSNKVTEKGKYVELRCDPISGHTALYWYRQSLGQGPEFLIYFQGTGAADDSGLPNDRFFAVRPEGSVSTLKIQRTERGDSAVYLCASSVSGQGYEQYFGPGTRLTVT.

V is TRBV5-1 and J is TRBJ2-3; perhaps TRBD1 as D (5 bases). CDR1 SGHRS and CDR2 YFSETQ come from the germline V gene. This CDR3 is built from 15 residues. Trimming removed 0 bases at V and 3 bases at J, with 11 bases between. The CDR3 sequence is CASSLGPQATDTQYF. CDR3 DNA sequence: TGCGCCAGCAGCTTGGGCCCACAGGCTACAGATACGCAGTATTTT.

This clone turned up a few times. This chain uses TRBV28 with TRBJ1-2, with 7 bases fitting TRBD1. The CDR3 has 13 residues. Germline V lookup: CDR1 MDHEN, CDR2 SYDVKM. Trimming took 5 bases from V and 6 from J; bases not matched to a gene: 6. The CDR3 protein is CASSTTGVDGYTF. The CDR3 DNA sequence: TGTGCCAGCAGTACAACAGGGGTGGATGGCTACACCTTC.

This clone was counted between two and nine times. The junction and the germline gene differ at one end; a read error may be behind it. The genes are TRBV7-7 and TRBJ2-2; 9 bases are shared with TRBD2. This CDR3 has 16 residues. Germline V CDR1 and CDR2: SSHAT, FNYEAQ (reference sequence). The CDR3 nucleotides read TGTGCTAGCAGCTCCCGCGGGAGGGGGAACACCGGGGAGCTGTTTTTT. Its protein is CASSSRGRGNTGELFF.

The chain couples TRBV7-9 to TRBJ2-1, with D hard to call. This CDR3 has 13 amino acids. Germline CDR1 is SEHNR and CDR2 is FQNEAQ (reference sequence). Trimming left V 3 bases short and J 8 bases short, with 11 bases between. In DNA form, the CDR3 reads TGTGCCAGCAGCTTGGTGTCTCGCGATGAGCAGTTCTTC. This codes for CASSLVSRDEQFF. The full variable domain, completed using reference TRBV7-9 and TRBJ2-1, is DTGVSQNPRHKITKRGQNVTFRCDPISEHNRLYWYRQTLGQGPEFLTYFQNEAQLEKSRLLSDRFSAERPKGSFSTLEIQRTEQGDSAMYLCASSLVSRDEQFFGPGTRLTVL.

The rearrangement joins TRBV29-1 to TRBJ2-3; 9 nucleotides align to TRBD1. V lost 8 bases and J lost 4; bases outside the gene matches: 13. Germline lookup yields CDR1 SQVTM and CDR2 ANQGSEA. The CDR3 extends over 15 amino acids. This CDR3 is CSIPLWDRVSDTQYF. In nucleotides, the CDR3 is TGCAGCATTCCGCTATGGGACAGGGTCTCAGATACGCAGTATTTT.

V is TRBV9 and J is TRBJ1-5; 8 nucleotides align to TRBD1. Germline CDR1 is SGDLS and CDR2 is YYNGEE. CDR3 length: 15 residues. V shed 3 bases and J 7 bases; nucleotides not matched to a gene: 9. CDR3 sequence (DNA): TGTGCCAGCAGCGCCGGACAGGGTGGAGGGCAGCCCCAGCATTTT. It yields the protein CASSAGQGGGQPQHF.